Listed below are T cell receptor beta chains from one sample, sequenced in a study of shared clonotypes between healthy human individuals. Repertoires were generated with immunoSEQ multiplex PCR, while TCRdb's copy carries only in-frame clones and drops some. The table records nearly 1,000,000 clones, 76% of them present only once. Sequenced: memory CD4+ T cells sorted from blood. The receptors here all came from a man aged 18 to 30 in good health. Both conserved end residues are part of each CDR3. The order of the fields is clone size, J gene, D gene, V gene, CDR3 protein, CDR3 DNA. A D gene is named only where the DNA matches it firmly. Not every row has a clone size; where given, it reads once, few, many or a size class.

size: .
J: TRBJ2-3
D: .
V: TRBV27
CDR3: CASRGGRFFTDTQYF
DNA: TGTGCCAGCAGAGGAGGCAGATTCTTCACAGATACGCAGTATTTT

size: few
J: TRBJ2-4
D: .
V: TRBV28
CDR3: CASSLLVRGSNIQYF
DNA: TGTGCCAGCAGTTTATTGGTCAGGGGATCGAACATTCAGTACTTC

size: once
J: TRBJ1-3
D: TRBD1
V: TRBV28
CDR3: CASSVSGGALGNTIYF
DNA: TGTGCCAGCAGCGTATCAGGGGGCGCACTTGGAAACACCATATATTTT

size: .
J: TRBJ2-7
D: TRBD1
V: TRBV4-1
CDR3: CASSQTGQGFLEQYF
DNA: TGCGCCAGCAGCCAAACAGGACAGGGTTTTCTCGAGCAGTACTTC

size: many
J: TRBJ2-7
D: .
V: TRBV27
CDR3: CASSLSWTSYEQYF
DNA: TGTGCCAGCAGTTTATCTTGGACCAGCTACGAGCAGTACTTC

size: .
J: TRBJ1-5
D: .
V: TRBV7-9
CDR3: CASSSEAGVRVQPQHF
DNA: TGTGCCAGCAGTTCAGAGGCGGGAGTCAGGGTTCAGCCCCAGCATTTT

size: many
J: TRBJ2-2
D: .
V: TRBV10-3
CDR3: CAISERQANTGELFF
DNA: TGTGCCATCAGTGAGCGACAGGCGAACACCGGGGAGCTGTTTTTT

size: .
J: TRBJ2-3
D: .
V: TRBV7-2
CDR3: CASSPGFSTDTQYF
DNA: TGTGCCAGCAGCCCGGGCTTTAGCACAGATACGCAGTATTTT

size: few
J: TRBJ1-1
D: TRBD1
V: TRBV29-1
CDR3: CSVGQGGTEAFF
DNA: TGCAGCGTTGGCCAGGGGGGCACTGAAGCTTTCTTT

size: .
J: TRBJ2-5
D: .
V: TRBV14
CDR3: CASSRGQQETQYF
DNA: TGTGCCAGCAGCCGCGGACAGCAAGAGACCCAGTACTTC

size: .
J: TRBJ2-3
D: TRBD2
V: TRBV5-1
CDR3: CASRAGGTDTQYF
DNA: TGCGCCAGCAGAGCGGGGGGTACAGATACGCAGTATTTT

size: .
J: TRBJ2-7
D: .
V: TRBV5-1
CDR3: CASSPPSYEQYF
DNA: TGCGCCAGCAGCCCCCCGTCCTACGAGCAGTACTTC

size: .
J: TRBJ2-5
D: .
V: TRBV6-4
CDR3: CASMQGETQYF
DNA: TGTGCCAGCATGCAGGGAGAGACCCAGTACTTC

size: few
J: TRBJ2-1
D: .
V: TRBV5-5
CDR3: CASSPRGQGLYNEQFF
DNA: TGTGCCAGCAGCCCGAGGGGCCAGGGGCTTTACAATGAGCAGTTCTTC

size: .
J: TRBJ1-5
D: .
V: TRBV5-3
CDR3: CARSLECSNQPQHF
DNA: TGTGCCAGAAGCTTGGAATGCAGCAATCAGCCCCAGCATTTT

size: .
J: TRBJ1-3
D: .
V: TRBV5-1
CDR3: CASSSSPLGPGNTIYF
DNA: TGCGCCAGCAGCTCCTCCCCCTTGGGCCCTGGAAACACCATATATTTT

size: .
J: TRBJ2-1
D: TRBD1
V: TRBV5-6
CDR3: CASNRGLPSYNEQFF
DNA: TGTGCCAGCAACAGGGGGCTCCCCTCGTACAATGAGCAGTTCTTC

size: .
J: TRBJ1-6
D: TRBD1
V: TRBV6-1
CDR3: CASSAQGQGNSPLHF
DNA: TGTGCCAGCAGTGCTCAGGGACAGGGGAATTCACCCCTCCACTTT

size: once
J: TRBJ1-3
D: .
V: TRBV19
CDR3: CRPWGNTIYF
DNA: TGTAGGCCGTGGGGAAACACCATATATTTT

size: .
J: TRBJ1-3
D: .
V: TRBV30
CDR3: CAAHRSGNTIYF
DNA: TGTGCCGCGCACAGGTCTGGAAACACCATATATTTT

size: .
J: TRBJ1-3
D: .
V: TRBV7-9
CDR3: CASSLELKSSGNTIYF
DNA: TGTGCCAGCAGCTTAGAGCTCAAGAGCTCTGGAAACACCATATATTTT

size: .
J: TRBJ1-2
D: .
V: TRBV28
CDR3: CASSFAGFLDYGYTF
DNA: TGTGCCAGCAGTTTTGCAGGGTTTCTAGACTATGGCTACACCTTC

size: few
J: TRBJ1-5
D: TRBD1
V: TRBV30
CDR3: CAWETGSNQPQHF
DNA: TGTGCCTGGGAGACAGGGTCAAATCAGCCCCAGCATTTT

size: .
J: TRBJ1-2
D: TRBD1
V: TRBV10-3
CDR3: CAIGQDRVGGYTF
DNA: TGTGCCATCGGCCAGGACAGGGTGGGAGGCTACACCTTC

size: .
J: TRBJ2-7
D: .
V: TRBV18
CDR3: CASSSGTSSSYEQYF
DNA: TGTGCCAGCTCGTCTGGGACAAGTAGCTCCTACGAGCAGTACTTC

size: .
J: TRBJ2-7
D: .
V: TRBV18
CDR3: CASSPQGGLNYEQYF
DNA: TGTGCCAGCTCACCCCAGGGGGGCCTGAACTACGAGCAGTACTTC

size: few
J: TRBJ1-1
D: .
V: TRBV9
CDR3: CASSLLYNTEAFF
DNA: TGTGCCAGCAGCCTGCTATACAACACTGAAGCTTTCTTT

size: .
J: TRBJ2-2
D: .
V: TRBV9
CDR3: CASSPLRGLGELFF
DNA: TGTGCCAGCAGCCCTCTTCGGGGGTTAGGGGAGCTGTTTTTT

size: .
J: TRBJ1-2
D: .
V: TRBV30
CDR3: CAWGTSENYGYTF
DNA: TGTGCCTGGGGGACGTCCGAGAACTATGGCTACACCTTC

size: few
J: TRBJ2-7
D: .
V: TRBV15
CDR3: CATSRDIGTERSYEQYF
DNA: TGTGCCACCAGCAGAGATATCGGTACTGAGAGAAGCTACGAGCAGTACTTC

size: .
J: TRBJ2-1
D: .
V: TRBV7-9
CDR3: CASSLLKGANEQFF
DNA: TGTGCCAGCAGCTTATTGAAAGGGGCCAATGAGCAGTTCTTC

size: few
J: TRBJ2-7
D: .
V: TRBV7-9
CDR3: CASSLGYYGGEEQYF
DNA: TGTGCCAGCAGCTTAGGGTACTACGGAGGTGAAGAGCAGTACTTC

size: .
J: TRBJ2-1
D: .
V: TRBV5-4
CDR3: CASSLDFTYNEQFF
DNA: TGTGCCAGCAGCTTGGATTTTACTTACAATGAGCAGTTCTTC

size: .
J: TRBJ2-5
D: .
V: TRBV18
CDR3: CASSLGTGETQYF
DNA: TGTGCCAGCTCACTCGGGACCGGGGAGACCCAGTACTTC

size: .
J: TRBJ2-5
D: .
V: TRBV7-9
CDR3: CASSRQETQYF
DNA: TGTGCCAGCAGTCGCCAAGAGACCCAGTACTTC

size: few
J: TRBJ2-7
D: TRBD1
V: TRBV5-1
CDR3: CASSFGQGDGEQYF
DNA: TGCGCCAGCAGCTTTGGACAGGGCGATGGGGAGCAGTACTTC

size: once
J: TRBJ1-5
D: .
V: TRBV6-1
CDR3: CASSESGGNNQPQHF
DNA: TGTGCCAGCAGTGAATCGGGCGGGAACAATCAGCCCCAGCATTTT

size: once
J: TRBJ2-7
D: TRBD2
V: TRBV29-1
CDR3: CSAKRTSGTYEQYF
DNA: TGCAGCGCCAAACGGACTAGCGGTACCTACGAGCAGTACTTC

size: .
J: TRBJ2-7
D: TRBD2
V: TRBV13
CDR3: CASSSYGTSESYEQYF
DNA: TGTGCCAGCAGCTCCTACGGGACTAGCGAGTCCTACGAGCAGTACTTC

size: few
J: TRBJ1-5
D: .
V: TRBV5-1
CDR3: CATPRQPQHF
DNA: TGCGCCACCCCCAGGCAGCCCCAGCATTTT

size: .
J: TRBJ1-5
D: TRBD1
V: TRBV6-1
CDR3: CASSGQGKIQPQHF
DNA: TGTGCCAGCAGTGGACAGGGAAAGATTCAGCCCCAGCATTTT

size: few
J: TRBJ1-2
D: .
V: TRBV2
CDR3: CASRTAQWDGYTF
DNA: TGTGCCAGCAGGACGGCACAGTGGGATGGCTACACCTTC

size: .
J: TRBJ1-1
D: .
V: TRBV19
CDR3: CASSMKVNTEAFF
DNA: TGTGCCAGTAGTATGAAAGTGAACACTGAAGCTTTCTTT

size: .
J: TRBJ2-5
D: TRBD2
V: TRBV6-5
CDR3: CASSLLAGAQETQYF
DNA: TGTGCCAGCAGTTTGCTAGCGGGGGCCCAAGAGACCCAGTACTTC

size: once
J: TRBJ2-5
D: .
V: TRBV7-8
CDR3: CASSLISKETQYF
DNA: TGTGCCAGCAGCTTAATCAGCAAGGAGACCCAGTACTTC

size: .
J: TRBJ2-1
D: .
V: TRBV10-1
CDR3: CASMGGQPYNEQFF
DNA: TGCGCCAGCATGGGGGGACAGCCCTACAATGAGCAGTTCTTC

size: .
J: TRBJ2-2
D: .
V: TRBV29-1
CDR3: CSVQNTGELFF
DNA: TGCAGCGTTCAGAACACCGGGGAGCTGTTTTTT

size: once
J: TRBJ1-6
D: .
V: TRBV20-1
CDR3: CSAREGSPLHF
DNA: TGCAGTGCTAGAGAGGGGTCACCCCTCCACTTT

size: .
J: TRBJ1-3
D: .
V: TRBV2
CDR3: CASRPDSSGNTIYF
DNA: TGTGCCAGCAGACCAGACTCCTCTGGAAACACCATATATTTT

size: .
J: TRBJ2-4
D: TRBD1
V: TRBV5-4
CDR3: CASSRGKGQSLAKNIQYF
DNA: TGTGCCAGCAGCCGAGGCAAGGGACAGTCCCTGGCCAAAAACATTCAGTACTTC

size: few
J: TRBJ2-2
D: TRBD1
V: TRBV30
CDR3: CAFPRPWTGGVFTGELFF
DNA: TGTGCCTTCCCACGACCATGGACAGGGGGTGTATTTACCGGGGAGCTGTTTTTT

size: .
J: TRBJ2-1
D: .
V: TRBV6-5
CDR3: CASSKNFYNEQFF
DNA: TGTGCCAGCAGCAAAAACTTCTACAATGAGCAGTTCTTC

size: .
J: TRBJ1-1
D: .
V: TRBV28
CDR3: CASTQLRGADTEAFF
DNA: TGTGCCAGCACGCAGCTTAGGGGCGCGGACACTGAAGCTTTCTTT

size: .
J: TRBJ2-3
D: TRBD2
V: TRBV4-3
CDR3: CASSQGNSGSTDTQYF
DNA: TGCGCCAGCAGCCAAGGAAATAGCGGGAGCACAGATACGCAGTATTTT

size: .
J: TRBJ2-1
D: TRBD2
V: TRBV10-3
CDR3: CAISGVSEKREHYNEQFF
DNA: TGTGCCATCAGTGGCGTATCGGAGAAGCGGGAGCATTACAATGAGCAGTTCTTC

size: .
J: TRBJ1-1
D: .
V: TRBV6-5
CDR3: CASRLPGAMNTEAFF
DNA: TGTGCCAGCAGGCTCCCCGGGGCCATGAACACTGAAGCTTTCTTT